This passage covers 16 T cell receptor beta chains from one sample sequenced in a study of CD8+ T cells in alopecia areata. Sequencing used cDNA as its template, made by extracting RNA and reverse transcribing it. Sequenced by immunoSEQ multiplex PCR; TCRdb stores in-frame clones only, minus some. The sample holds about 180,000 clones, almost 65% seen once. The sequencing used CD4+ T cells sorted from blood, collected at week 0. All receptors derive from a human donor with alopecia areata.

Only a few counts were recorded for this clone. The chain carries TRBV10-3 and TRBJ2-3; 8 bases are a match to TRBD2. The CDR3 length is 12 residues. V lost 11 bases to trimming and J lost 6 bases; unmatched junction nucleotides: 7. In germline, CDR1 is ENHRY, CDR2 SYGVKD. The CDR3 nucleotides are TGTGCCGCCCAAGGACTAGCTGATACGCAGTATTTT. This encodes CAAQGLADTQYF.

The V call is TRBV5-1, the J call TRBJ1-1, with D perhaps matching TRBD1 (5 bases). The length of the CDR3 is 13 residues. Germline values: CDR1 SGHRS, CDR2 YFSETQ. The ends were cut back, 4 bases at V and 6 bases at J, with 13 bases in the middle. Written as DNA, the CDR3 is TGCGCCAGCAGCCCCTCAGGGATAGCTGAAGCTTTCTTT. This translates into CASSPSGIAEAFF.

The CDR3 here is CASSPHGGSSYEQYF. CDR3 sequence (DNA): TGTGCCAGCAGCCCGCACGGGGGCAGCTCCTACGAGCAGTACTTC. The rearrangement joins TRBV7-3 to TRBJ2-7; either TRBD1 or TRBD2 may fit D (6 bases each). The CDR3 is made up of 15 amino acids. The V and J ends lost 5 bases and 0 bases respectively, with 14 bases between them. CDR1 and CDR2 from the germline V gene are SGHTA and FQGTGA.

This clone came up once. The chain recombines TRBV10-3 with TRBJ2-7; D may be TRBD2 (5 bases). Germline V gives CDR1 ENHRY, CDR2 SYGVKD. Trimming removed 4 bases from V and 5 bases from J, with 21 bases in between. CDR3 length: 16 residues. DNA for the CDR3: TGTGCCATCAGTGGCCTCGGGGAAGTCGACCGTAACGAGCAGTACTTC. It codes for CAISGLGEVDRNEQYF.

This chain uses TRBV5-1 with TRBJ2-7; TRBD2 might be the D (5 bases). Trimming shortened V by 0 bases and J by 6 bases, and 10 bases separated the two germline ends. CDR1 is SGHRS, CDR2 YFSETQ, per germline. The CDR3 extends over 13 amino acids. The chain's CDR3 is CASSLARDREQYF. CDR3 coding DNA: TGCGCCAGCAGCTTGGCCCGGGATCGCGAGCAGTACTTC.

This clone was seen just once. V is TRBV29-1 and J is TRBJ2-3; D is uncertain. The CDR3 sequence is 13 residues long. The V end was cut by 0 bases, the J end by 4 bases, with 8 bases between. Germline CDR1 reads SQVTM; CDR2 reads ANQGSEA. CDR3 residues: CSVEDLIPDTQYF. The CDR3 DNA follows: TGCAGCGTTGAAGATCTTATCCCAGATACGCAGTATTTT.

In the case of this clone: Other nucleotide sequences in the sample specify the same CDR3. This chain connects TRBV29-1 to TRBJ1-1; no reliable D call. The CDR3 runs 11 residues. Germline V lookup: CDR1 SQVTM, CDR2 ANQGSEA. The V end was cut by 1 base, the J end by 5 bases, with 5 bases between. CDR3 protein: CSVEGGTEAFF. The CDR3 DNA follows: TGCAGCGTTGAAGGAGGGACTGAAGCTTTCTTT. The full variable domain, completed using reference TRBV29-1 and TRBJ1-1, is SAVISQKPSRDICQRGTSLTIQCQVDSQVTMMFWYRQQPGQSLTLIATANQGSEATYESGFVIDKFPISRPNLTFSTLTVSNMSPEDSSIYLCSVEGGTEAFFGQGTRLTVV.

The chain recombines TRBV29-1 with TRBJ1-2, with D perhaps TRBD1 (6 bases). The CDR3 has 12 residues. The ends were cut back, 6 bases at V and 6 bases at J, with 14 bases in the middle. Germline CDR1 reads SQVTM; CDR2 reads ANQGSEA. The CDR3 here is CSVTGAGNGYTF. The DNA of the CDR3 is TGCAGCGTGACGGGGGCCGGTAATGGCTACACCTTC.

A few counts support this clone. This chain joins TRBV29-1 and TRBJ1-1, with unresolved D. This CDR3 has 13 amino acids. Trimming left V 4 bases short and J 1 base short, with 10 bases between. CDR1 is SQVTM and CDR2 is ANQGSEA in the germline V gene. CDR3 nucleotides: TGCAGCGTTGCTGAGGGATCGAACACTGAAGCTTTCTTT. As protein: CSVAEGSNTEAFF.

Points on this clone: Additional DNA sequences in this sample encode the identical CDR3. The CDR3 here is CAWSVGYEQYF. The CDR3 DNA reads TGTGCCTGGAGTGTAGGTTACGAGCAGTACTTC. V and J are TRBV30 and TRBJ2-7; D is undetermined. With 0 bases removed from V and 4 bases from J, the gap between germline ends came to 4 bases. CDR3 length: 11 amino acids. The germline V gene encodes CDR1 GTSNPN and CDR2 SVGIG (reference sequence).

The chain carries TRBV30 and TRBJ2-3, with D maybe TRBD1 (5 bases). The CDR3 is 14 amino acids. Trimming removed 7 bases from V and 0 bases from J, with 14 bases in between. Looked up from germline, CDR1 is GTSNPN and CDR2 is SVGIG (reference sequence). The CDR3 sequence is CALQGIGSTDTQYF. The CDR3 coding sequence is TGTGCCTTGCAGGGTATTGGTAGCACAGATACGCAGTATTTT.

This clone has a count of ten or more. The chain has TRBV6-1 and TRBJ1-1; D unclear. Trimming shortened V by 6 bases and J by 11 bases, and 22 bases separated the two germline ends. Germline V gives CDR1 MNHNS, CDR2 SASEGT. This CDR3 comprises 14 residues. The CDR3 protein is CASRSPSELLRAFF. CDR3 nucleotides: TGTGCCAGCAGAAGCCCTTCTGAACTGCTTAGGGCTTTCTTT.

The CDR3 nucleotides read TGCGCCAGCAACACGGGACAGCCGTCGGCAGAGACCCAGTACTTC. Its translation: CASNTGQPSAETQYF. The genes are TRBV5-1 and TRBJ2-5, with 7 bases aligning to TRBD1. Germline loops: CDR1 SGHRS, CDR2 YFSETQ. This CDR3 contains 15 residues. V was clipped by 6 bases and J by 4 bases; unmatched bases: 12.

This chain connects TRBV9 to TRBJ2-2; no definite D call. From germline, CDR1 is SGDLS and CDR2 YYNGEE. V was shortened by 2 bases and J by 6 bases, with 17 bases between the two germline ends. The CDR3 totals 16 residues. CDR3 sequence reads: CASSVTQATGSGELFF. The CDR3 DNA follows: TGTGCCAGCAGCGTGACCCAAGCGACGGGTTCCGGGGAGCTGTTTTTT.

CDR3 protein: CASSGDPWEQYF. The DNA of the CDR3 is TGTGCCAGCAGTGGGGACCCCTGGGAGCAGTACTTC. This sequence joins TRBV25-1 and TRBJ2-7; either TRBD1 or TRBD2 may supply D (5 bases each). V lost 4 bases, J lost 7 bases, and 11 bases lay in between. This CDR3 has 12 amino acids. Germline V gene lookup returns CDR1 MGHDK and CDR2 SYGVNS.

This clone was seen a single time. The V and J genes are TRBV30 and TRBJ2-1; possibly TRBD1 for D (6 bases). CDR1 and CDR2 from the germline V gene are GTSNPN and SVGIG (reference sequence). Trimming left V 4 bases short and J 9 bases short, with 13 bases between. CDR3 size: 12 residues. This CDR3 reads CAWKAQGAEQFF. The CDR3 DNA sequence: TGTGCCTGGAAGGCACAGGGTGCTGAGCAGTTCTTC.